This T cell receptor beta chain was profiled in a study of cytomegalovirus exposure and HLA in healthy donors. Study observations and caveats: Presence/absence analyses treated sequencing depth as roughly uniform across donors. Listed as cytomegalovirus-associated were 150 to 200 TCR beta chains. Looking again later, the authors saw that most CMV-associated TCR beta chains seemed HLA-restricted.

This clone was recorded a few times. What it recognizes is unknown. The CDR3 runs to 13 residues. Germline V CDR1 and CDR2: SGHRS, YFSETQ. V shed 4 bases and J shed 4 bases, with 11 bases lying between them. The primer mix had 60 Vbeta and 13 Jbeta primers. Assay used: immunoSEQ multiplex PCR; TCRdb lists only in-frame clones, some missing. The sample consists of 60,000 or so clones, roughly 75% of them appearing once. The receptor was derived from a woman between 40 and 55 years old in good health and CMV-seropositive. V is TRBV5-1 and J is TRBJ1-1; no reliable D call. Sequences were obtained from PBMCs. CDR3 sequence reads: CASSVQVATEAFF. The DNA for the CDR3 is TGCGCCAGCAGCGTGCAAGTAGCCACTGAAGCTTTCTTT.